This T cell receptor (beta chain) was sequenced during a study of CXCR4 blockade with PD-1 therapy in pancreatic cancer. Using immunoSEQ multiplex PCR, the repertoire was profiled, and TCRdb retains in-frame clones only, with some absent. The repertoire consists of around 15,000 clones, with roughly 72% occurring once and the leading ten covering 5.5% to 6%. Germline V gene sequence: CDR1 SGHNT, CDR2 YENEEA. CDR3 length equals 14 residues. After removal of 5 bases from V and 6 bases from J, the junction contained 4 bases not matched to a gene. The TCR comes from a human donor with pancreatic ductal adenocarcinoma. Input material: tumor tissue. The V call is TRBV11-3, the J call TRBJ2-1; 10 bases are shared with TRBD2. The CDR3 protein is CASSPRLAGNEQFF. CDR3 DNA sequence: TGTGCCAGCAGCCCAAGACTAGCGGGCAATGAGCAGTTCTTC. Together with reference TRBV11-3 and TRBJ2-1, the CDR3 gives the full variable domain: EAGVVQSPRYKIIEKKQPVAFWCNPISGHNTLYWYLQNLGQGPELLIRYENEEAVDDSQLPKDRFSAERLKGVDSTLKIQPAELGDSAVYLCASSPRLAGNEQFFGPGTRLTVL.